The subject of this entry is one TCR beta chain. A few counts support this clone. Its antigen has not been determined. Nothing much larger sits one base from this clone, and base qualities are not available. The entry originates in a study of beta chain features in type 1 diabetes (dated by TCRdb to between 2017 and 2018). Describing the broader study: Mean age, gender distribution, total cell number and subset yield did not differ between patients and healthy donors. A total of roughly 100,000,000 sorted cells were examined across all samples, and the number of cells per subset was strongly correlated with RNA yield. In the study, recently diagnosed type 1 diabetes patients and matched healthy donors were compared on the TCRB repertoires of their sorted circulating CD4+ T cell subsets. Naive and central memory subsets were obtained from all 30 or so donors, but regulatory and stem cell-like memory subsets were isolated from only 8 patients and roughly eight healthy donors. What the work shows at the level of the full study, not this receptor alone: Because small numbers of individuals were included in the HLA sub-analyses, any influence of HLA type on TCRB rearrangement was left unresolved. A moderate but significant shortening of TCRB CDR3 length was observed in type 1 diabetes patients in all four CD4+ subsets. Because cDNA rather than genomic DNA was sequenced, highly expressing activated cells could have been over-represented, although no difference in activation and CD3 levels was found between groups. Shorter templates might be favored by PCR, yet because patient and control samples were amplified and corrected together, any such skew would affect both groups equally. Naive, central memory and regulatory TCRB repertoires appeared to be more alike among patients than among healthy donors. Fewer insertions and more nucleotide deletions at VDJ recombination sites were observed in patients with type 1 diabetes, implying thymic rearrangement abnormalities.

Each donor gave one peripheral blood draw, averaging approximately 0.12 L, which was collected into heparinised tubes. Naive, central memory, regulatory and stem cell-like memory CD4+ T cells were sorted on a BD FACSAria II using a panel including CD45RO, CCR7, CD25, CD127, CD95 and CD27. Every sorted population had a purity above 95%. PBMCs were isolated immediately by Lymphoprep density gradient centrifugation and stained directly without culture. Samples were stained and sorted in pairs, with one healthy donor and one patient per experiment, so that batch effects were minimized. The entire isolated RNA was reverse transcribed using the High Capacity cDNA Reverse Transcription Kit, and thus expressed TCRB transcripts were sequenced. Naive, central memory and regulatory T cell samples underwent deep immunoSEQ sequencing, averaging about 3.57 million total reads per sample. Sorted cells were lysed in RLT buffer, and RNA was extracted using DNase-treated RNeasy Micro or Mini kits according to cell number. Each cell subset was processed on its own to prevent cross-contamination, while patient and healthy donor samples were processed together. Using the immunoSEQ multiplex PCR, TCRB sequences were amplified from cDNA into 87-bp fragments spanning the CDR3 region. The amplicons were sequenced using the Illumina HiSeq platform. The paper's processing steps were these. Synthetic template baselines were used to correct PCR bias computationally, reads within Hamming distance 2 were collapsed together, and singletons that could not be merged were discarded. Reads were aligned to IMGT to assign V, D and J genes, CDR3 length, and insertions or deletions at six rearrangement sites. Within each subset, clonotype counts were normalized to sorted cell number, after which true diversity and Gini coefficients were computed with the tcR R package. The overlap coefficient, calculated on TCRB nucleotide sequences, was used to measure repertoire sharing. As a proxy for the pre-selection repertoire, out-of-frame TCRB sequences from naive cells were analyzed. In its TCRdb copy, this immuneACCESS table keeps in-frame sequences only and misses some clones. Where compared with another copy, unresolved V genes explain less than half of these, and the others have no known cause. Clone size and V and J calls were adopted from that table, with D and trimming inferred from the DNA. The sample yields about 700,000 clones; around 15% were counted once. The ten largest clones add up to 0.022% of the sample.

Input material: naive CD4+ T cells from blood. The sample's cell subset or site label, in plain terms: true naive CD4+ T cells. The TCR sequence derives from a man between 18 and 29 years old with type 1 diabetes.

The CDR3 has the sequence CAIVGENIQYF. Here is the DNA: TGTGCCATCGTGGGGGAAAACATTCAGTACTTC. The sequence joins TRBV28 to TRBJ2-4; the D gene could be TRBD1 or TRBD2, each one agreeing over 5 bases. From a lookup of the germline V gene, CDR1 and CDR2 are MDHEN and SYDVKM. Between the V and J ends, shortened by 10 bases and 5 bases respectively, the junction contains 9 bases. The CDR3 sequence holds 11 residues, the cysteine and phenylalanine included. The read is trimmed to its CDR3 DNA, 33 bases read in frame from base 1.